This TCR beta chain is from a study of STAT3 mutations in large granular lymphocyte leukemia. Whole-study findings and limits: After therapy, about 35% of the 18 patients switched clonotypes, all new clones STAT3 wild type. In T-cell large granular lymphocyte leukemia, about half of patients showed multiple immunodominant subclonotypes.

With regard to this clone: Its antigen is as yet unknown.

Some 38,000 productive templates were obtained per sample on average. TCRdb keeps only in-frame clones here, not all; method: immunoSEQ multiplex PCR. This table has 10,000 to 15,000 clones, 80% to 90% appearing once. The germline V gene encodes CDR1 KGHSH and CDR2 LQKENI. This CDR3 contains 15 residues. V was pared by 3 bases and J by 4 bases, with 12 bases between. V usage is TRBV18 and J usage is TRBJ1-4; tentative D call: TRBD1 (6 bases). Input material: PBMCs. The clonotype was recovered from a human donor with T large granular lymphocyte leukemia. Some clones in this sample may be carry-over from other donors' samples. The CDR3 loop reads CASSPSGALNEKLFF. CDR3 nucleotide sequence: TGTGCCAGCTCACCCTCGGGGGCCCTTAATGAAAAACTGTTTTTT.